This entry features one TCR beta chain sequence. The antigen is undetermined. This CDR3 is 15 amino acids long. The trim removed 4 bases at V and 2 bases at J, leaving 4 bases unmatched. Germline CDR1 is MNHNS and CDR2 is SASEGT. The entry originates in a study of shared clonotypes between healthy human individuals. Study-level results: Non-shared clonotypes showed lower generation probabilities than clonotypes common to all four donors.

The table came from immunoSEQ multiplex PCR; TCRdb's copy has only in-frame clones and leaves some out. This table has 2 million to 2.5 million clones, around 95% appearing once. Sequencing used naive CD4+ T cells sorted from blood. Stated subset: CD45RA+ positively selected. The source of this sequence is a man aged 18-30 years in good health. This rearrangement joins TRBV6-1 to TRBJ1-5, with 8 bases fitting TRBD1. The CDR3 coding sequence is TGTGCCAGCAGTGTAGCAGGGGGCGGCAATCAGCCCCAGCATTTT. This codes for CASSVAGGGNQPQHF.